The 21 T cell receptor beta chains reported below all come from one sample, sequenced in a study of CXCR3-negative and CXCR3-positive naive CD8 T cells. The study's findings and limits: The study found more hydrophobic TRB CDR3s in CXCR3-positive naive cells than in CXCR3-negative naive cells.

The antigens for these receptors are not known. The authors prepared UMI-labeled TRB cDNA libraries by 5' RACE. TCRdb re-called the 5' RACE reads, yielding one record per CDR3 amino acid sequence without DNA. The sample's table shows approximately 59,000 distinct CDR3 sequences. The source material was naive CXCR3+ CD8+ T cells from blood. Noted subset: CD45RO-CCR7+CD27+CD95- naive CD8+ T cells expressing CXCR3 (TNR3+). The receptors come from a human donor in good health. Some clones in this sample may be carry-over from other donors' samples.

The chain is built from TRBV12-3 or TRBV12-4 and TRBJ2-7; absent DNA, TCRdb's TRBD2 call cannot be checked. This CDR3 spans 15 amino acids. This chain's CDR3 is CASSSTGTSSYEQYF.

The chain recombines TRBV18 with TRBJ1-2; the D gene TCRdb calls, TRBD1, cannot be checked with no DNA. Germline V lookup: CDR1 KGHSH, CDR2 LQKENI. The CDR3 length is 17 residues. Here the CDR3 reads CASSPSGQSLFNYGYTF.

The chain has TRBV18 and TRBJ2-1. This CDR3 contains 14 residues. Germline CDR1 KGHSH, CDR2 LQKENI. CDR3 amino acids: CASSPPTSFNEQFF.

The rearrangement links TRBV7-2 to TRBJ2-7; TCRdb's D call of TRBD1 is untestable without DNA. This CDR3 contains 14 residues. Germline CDR1 reads SGHTA; CDR2 reads FQGNSA. The chain's CDR3 is CASSLAPYTYEQYF.

V and J are TRBV7-2 and TRBJ2-5; no DNA is available, so the TRBD2 call from TCRdb remains unchecked. This CDR3 is built from 17 residues. Germline CDR1 is SGHTA and CDR2 is FQGNSA. The CDR3 region is CASSLIVQIPSQETQYF.

This sequence joins TRBV27 and TRBJ2-7. The CDR3 contains 12 residues. Germline V gene sequence: CDR1 MNHEY, CDR2 SMNVEV (reference sequence). The CDR3 protein is CASSSSGQEQYF.

The chain couples TRBV20-1 to TRBJ2-3; TCRdb selects TRBD2, and the lack of DNA leaves this call unchecked. In germline, CDR1 is DFQATT, CDR2 SNEGSKA (reference sequence). The CDR3 runs 20 residues. CDR3: CSARVSPGTTHPDLTDTQYF.

The chain has TRBV5-1 and TRBJ2-7; TCRdb reports TRBD2, a call that lacks DNA to check it against. Germline V gene lookup returns CDR1 SGHRS and CDR2 YFSETQ. The CDR3 has 14 residues. The CDR3 loop is CASSYAGISDEQYF. Drawing the rest from reference TRBV5-1 and TRBJ2-7, the complete variable domain is KAGVTQTPRYLIKTRGQQVTLSCSPISGHRSVSWYQQTPGQGLQFLFEYFSETQRNKGNFPGRFSGRQFSNSRSEMNVSTLELGDSALYLCASSYAGISDEQYFGPGTRLTVT.

The V gene is TRBV6-6, the J gene TRBJ2-5. The CDR3 contains 13 residues. CDR1 MNHNY and CDR2 SVGAGI come from the germline V gene (reference sequence). CDR3 residues: CASSYVGQETQYF.

The chain employs TRBV12-3 or TRBV12-4 and TRBJ2-1; TCRdb picks TRBD1, but there is no DNA to check that call. The CDR3 length is 13 residues. This CDR3 reads CASSLAPGPGVEF.

V and J are TRBV19 and TRBJ1-3; TCRdb returns TRBD1, unconfirmable since there is no DNA. CDR1 LNHDA and CDR2 SQIVND come from the germline V gene (reference sequence). This CDR3 has 14 residues. The CDR3: CASSALGQGNTIYF.

The genes are TRBV29-1 and TRBJ2-7; the D call of TRBD2 rests on TCRdb alone, since no DNA is present to check it. The germline gives CDR1 SQVTM, CDR2 ANQGSEA. CDR3 length equals 14 residues. This CDR3 is CSVEDLSWGDEQYF.

This rearrangement joins TRBV7-8 to TRBJ2-7; TCRdb names TRBD1, which stays unverified in the absence of DNA. There are 14 residues in the CDR3. CDR1 is SGHVS and CDR2 is FQNEAQ in the germline V gene. The CDR3 spells CASSLVNTGYEQYF.

This chain connects TRBV12-3 or TRBV12-4 to TRBJ1-2. The CDR3 consists of 13 residues. CDR3 sequence reads: CASSNAYLPGYTF.

This chain joins TRBV19 and TRBJ1-5; TCRdb selects TRBD1, and the lack of DNA leaves this call unchecked. The CDR3 loop spans 15 amino acids. Germline loops: CDR1 LNHDA, CDR2 SQIVND (reference sequence). CDR3 protein: CASTPTGASNQPQHF.

The V call is TRBV7-9, the J call TRBJ2-5. Germline lookup yields CDR1 SEHNR and CDR2 FQNEAQ (reference sequence). The CDR3 covers 14 residues. CDR3 protein: CASSKRQVQETQYF.

This chain connects TRBV4-3 to TRBJ2-6; TCRdb returns TRBD1, unconfirmable since there is no DNA. CDR1 LGHNA and CDR2 YSLEER come from the germline V gene. This CDR3 is 15 amino acids long. CDR3 loop: CASSQDRDGANVLTF.

The chain employs TRBV7-7 and TRBJ2-3. The germline V gene encodes CDR1 SSHAT and CDR2 FNYEAQ (reference sequence). The CDR3 length is 14 residues. CDR3 region: CASSPRPGTDTQYF.

The rearrangement uses TRBV2 and TRBJ2-1; the TCRdb D gene call, TRBD1, has no DNA to confirm it. The length of the CDR3 is 14 residues. The germline V gene has CDR1 SNHLY and CDR2 FYNNEI. The chain's CDR3 is CASSPGQGVIEQFF.

The chain employs TRBV28 and TRBJ1-2; TCRdb proposes TRBD1, but this gene call is untestable without DNA. CDR3 size: 13 residues. Looked up from germline, CDR1 is MDHEN and CDR2 is SYDVKM. This chain's CDR3 is CASRHGAYNGYTF.

This rearrangement joins TRBV21-1 to TRBJ1-5; TCRdb outputs TRBD1, but without DNA this stays unchecked. TRBV21-1 is a known pseudogene. The CDR3 extends over 15 amino acids. The CDR3 spells CASSLRTRNNQPQHF.